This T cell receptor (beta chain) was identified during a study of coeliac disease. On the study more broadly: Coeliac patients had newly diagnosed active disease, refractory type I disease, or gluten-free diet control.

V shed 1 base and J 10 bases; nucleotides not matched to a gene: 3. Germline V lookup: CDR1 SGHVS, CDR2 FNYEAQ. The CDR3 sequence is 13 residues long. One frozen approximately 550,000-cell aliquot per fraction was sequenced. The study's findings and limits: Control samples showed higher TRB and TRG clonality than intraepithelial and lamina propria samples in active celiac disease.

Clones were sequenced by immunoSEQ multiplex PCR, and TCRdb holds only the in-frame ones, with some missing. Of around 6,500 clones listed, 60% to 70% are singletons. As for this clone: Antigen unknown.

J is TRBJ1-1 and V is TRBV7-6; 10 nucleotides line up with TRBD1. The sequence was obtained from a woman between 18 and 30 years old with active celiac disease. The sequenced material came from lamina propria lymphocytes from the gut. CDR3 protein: CASSLVGQGVAFF. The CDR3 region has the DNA TGTGCCAGCAGCTTAGTTGGACAGGGGGTAGCTTTCTTT.